These T cell receptor beta chains were read from a single sample in a study of T cell responses to AZD1222 COVID-19 vaccine. Assay used: immunoSEQ multiplex PCR; TCRdb lists only in-frame clones, some missing. This table holds 130,000 to 150,000 clones, 80% to 95% found once. Sequenced here: peripheral blood, sampled on day 0 of MenACWY control vaccination. These receptors originate from an adult in good health. Each CDR3 is given with its conserved first and last residue. The D gene is left open where the match is weak. Rows may omit the clone size; those that give it use once, few, many or a size class.

clone_size j_call v_call d_call cdr3_nt cdr3_aa
- TRBJ1-2 TRBV19 TRBD1 TGTGCCAGCTGGACAGGGGGCGTCTATGGCTACACCTTC CASWTGGVYGYTF
- TRBJ2-2 TRBV6-1 TRBD1 TGTGCCAGCAGTGAGCCGGGACAGGGGAACACCGGGGAGCTGTTTTTT CASSEPGQGNTGELFF
- TRBJ2-5 TRBV14 TRBD2 TGTGCCAGCAGCCGACTAGCGGGGGACCGGTCGAAGTACTTC CASSRLAGDRSKYF
- TRBJ1-4 TRBV3-1/TRBV3-2 - TGTGCCAGCAGCCTTCAGGGTCTGGCTAATGAAAAACTGTTTTTT CASSLQGLANEKLFF
- TRBJ2-1 TRBV29-1 TRBD2 TGCAGCGTCGCGACTAGCGGGAGGATCGGTGAGCAGTTCTTC CSVATSGRIGEQFF
- TRBJ1-2 TRBV6-1 - TGTGCCAGCAGTGAAGCGAGAGACGGTGGCTACACCTTC CASSEARDGGYTF
few TRBJ1-6 TRBV3-1/TRBV3-2 - TGTGCCAGCAGCCTTGAAGGGAGGAGTAGTTCACCCCTCCACTTT CASSLEGRSSSPLHF
few TRBJ1-3 TRBV6-1 - TGTGCCAGCAGTGAGACAGTTGGAAACACCATATATTTT CASSETVGNTIYF
- TRBJ1-6 TRBV27 - TGTGCCAGCAGTTCCCGAGCCGCGTCAAGCTCCTATAATTCACCCCTCCACTTT CASSSRAASSSYNSPLHF
- TRBJ2-5 TRBV9 - TGTGCCAGCAGCCCTGACCCGAAGGAAGAGACCCAGTACTTC CASSPDPKEETQYF
- TRBJ1-3 TRBV7-6 - TGTGCCAGCAGCTTAGGGGGCAGCCCTGGAAACACCATATATTTT CASSLGGSPGNTIYF
- TRBJ2-1 TRBV6-1 TRBD2 TGTGCCAGCAGTGAAGGGTTCCTTACGACTAGCGGTCACAATGAGCAGTTCTTC CASSEGFLTTSGHNEQFF
once TRBJ1-2 TRBV3-1/TRBV3-2 TRBD1 TGTGCCAGCAGCCGTAGGACAGGGGACGATGGCTACACCTTC CASSRRTGDDGYTF
- TRBJ2-3 TRBV7-9 - TGTGCCAGCAGCTCCCATGGGGGGGGGCGCGGGTCAGATACGCAGTATTTT CASSSHGGGRGSDTQYF
- TRBJ1-1 TRBV25-1 - TGTGCCAGCAGTGCCAAGGGACTGGGGAACACTGAAGCTTTCTTT CASSAKGLGNTEAFF
once TRBJ1-1 TRBV7-9 - TGTGCCAGCAGCTTAGCGTTGGGGGGTGAAGCTTTCTTT CASSLALGGEAFF
- TRBJ2-1 TRBV2 - TGTGCCAGCAGTGAGGGGATTGCTAGCAATGAGCAGTTCTTC CASSEGIASNEQFF
- TRBJ1-2 TRBV5-4 TRBD1 TGTGCCAGCAGCACCGAACCTGACAGGGATTATGGCTACACCTTC CASSTEPDRDYGYTF
- TRBJ1-2 TRBV19 TRBD1 TGTGCCAGTTCCCCCGGGACAGGGGCGTCACAGGTCTATGGCTACACCTTC CASSPGTGASQVYGYTF
- TRBJ1-2 TRBV2 - TGTGCCAGCAGTGACATCATCAAAGGAGGCTATGGCTACACCTTC CASSDIIKGGYGYTF
- TRBJ1-5 TRBV18 TRBD1 TGTGCCAGCTCACTCGGCGTACAGGGGGCACATCAGCCCCAGCATTTT CASSLGVQGAHQPQHF
- TRBJ1-3 TRBV5-1 - TGCGCCAGCAGGGTGTCAGGCAGCTCTGGAAACACCATATATTTT CASRVSGSSGNTIYF
- TRBJ2-1 TRBV9 TRBD2 TGTGCCAGCAGCCTCCGAGGTAGCGGGGGCCCTCGGTTCTTC CASSLRGSGGPRFF
- TRBJ2-1 TRBV27 TRBD2 TGTGCCAGCAGCCGAAGACTAGCGGCCTACAATGAGCAGTTCTTC CASSRRLAAYNEQFF
- TRBJ2-1 TRBV5-1 TRBD2 TGCGCCAGCAGCTTGGGGTCTAGCGGGAGCTATGAGCAGTTCTTC CASSLGSSGSYEQFF
- TRBJ1-1 TRBV6-2/TRBV6-3 TRBD1 TGTGCCAGCAGTTTCCTACGGACAGGGGACACTGAAGCTTTCTTT CASSFLRTGDTEAFF
- TRBJ1-2 TRBV28 - TGTGCCAGCAGCTCGAACCGTCATCGTATCAACTATGGCTACACCTTC CASSSNRHRINYGYTF
- TRBJ2-7 TRBV6-5 - TGTGCCAGCATGACGAGTAGAAGCTCCTACGAGCAGTACTTC CASMTSRSSYEQYF
- TRBJ1-2 TRBV4-1 - TGCGCCAGCAGCCAAGCTCCACTAGGGGTCAGGCGTGGCTACACCTTC CASSQAPLGVRRGYTF
- TRBJ2-1 TRBV2 - TGTGCCAGCAGTGGGGGGCATGAGCAGTTCTTC CASSGGHEQFF
- TRBJ1-6 TRBV5-4 - TGTGCCAGCAGCCCGCCCGGCCCACTATCACCCCTCCACTTT CASSPPGPLSPLHF
- TRBJ2-1 TRBV5-4 - TGTGCCAGCACCACCGCGCACGAGGCAGGGCAGTTCTTC CASTTAHEAGQFF
few TRBJ1-4 TRBV5-1 TRBD1 TGCGCCAGCAGCTTGAATACAGGGGGACATAATGAAAAACTGTTTTTT CASSLNTGGHNEKLFF
- TRBJ1-1 TRBV5-1 - TGCGCCAGCAGCTTGGAGCACACTGAAGCTTTCTTT CASSLEHTEAFF
- TRBJ1-1 TRBV19 - TGTGCCAGTACGACAGGGAACACTGAAGCTTTCTTT CASTTGNTEAFF
- TRBJ2-3 TRBV11-1 TRBD1 TGTGCCAGCAGCCGCGCTGGGACAGGTCGAGGAGATACGCAGTATTTT CASSRAGTGRGDTQYF
- TRBJ1-5 TRBV30 - TGTGCCTGGAGTCCCCCTTACAGGGTAAGCAATCAGCCCCAGCATTTT CAWSPPYRVSNQPQHF
- TRBJ1-6 TRBV19 - TGTGCCAGTAACCTCGGGGAAAGGGTCAATTCACCCCTCCACTTT CASNLGERVNSPLHF
- TRBJ1-4 TRBV28 - TGTGCCAGCAAACACGATTCCCAGAATGAAAAACTGTTTTTT CASKHDSQNEKLFF
- TRBJ1-2 TRBV3-1/TRBV3-2 - TGTGCCAGCAGCCAAGATGGGGGTTTAGCTAACTATGGCTACACCTTC CASSQDGGLANYGYTF
once TRBJ2-2 TRBV9 - TGTGCCAGCAGCGTAGTTTCAACGAACACCGGGGAGCTGTTTTTT CASSVVSTNTGELFF
- TRBJ1-3 TRBV6-1 - TGTGCCAGCAGTGACAAAGGGACCTTCTCTGGAAACACCATATATTTT CASSDKGTFSGNTIYF
- TRBJ1-1 TRBV6-5 - TGTGCCAGCATGGGCCGACCAAACAGTGAAGCTTTCTTT CASMGRPNSEAFF
- TRBJ2-7 TRBV6-2/TRBV6-3 - TGTGCCAGCAGTGTGCAGTCCCTTTCCTACGAGCAGTACTTC CASSVQSLSYEQYF
- TRBJ1-1 TRBV28 - TGTGCCAGCAGGCGTCCAGGGCGGAACACTGAAGCTTTCTTT CASRRPGRNTEAFF
- TRBJ1-1 TRBV11-2 - TGTGCCAGCAGCGGGGACGACTTAGGAGCTTTCTTT CASSGDDLGAFF